This T cell receptor (beta chain) was sequenced for a study of T-cell memory formation after mild COVID-19. In its sample, this clonotype was seen a few times. TCRdb called the 5' RACE reads again in MiXCR, with one record for every CDR3 protein. The data contain approximately 50,000 distinct CDR3 sequences, 12% of them singletons. The V end lost 5 bases, the J end lost 8 bases, and 10 bases lay between the germline ends. Looked up from germline, CDR1 is DFQATT and CDR2 is SNEGSKA (reference sequence). There are 11 residues in the CDR3. This receptor was obtained from a man between 18 and 29 years old who had mild COVID-19 (a few samples of this study predate the infection). Cell type and time point are not known. The rearrangement links TRBV20-1 to TRBJ2-1; D is perhaps TRBD1 (5 bases). Sequenced sample: PBMCs or a T cell subset sorted from them (not recorded which). The CDR3, as DNA: TGCAGTGCTCAGGGTTCCGATGAGCAGTTCTTC. Translated: CSAQGSDEQFF.